A single sample is the source of the 17 T cell receptor beta chains below, sequenced in a study of blood T cell repertoires in COVID-19. Assay used: immunoSEQ multiplex PCR; TCRdb lists only in-frame clones, some missing. Of 220,000 or so clones in the sample, around 86% are singletons; the top ten hold around 9.6%. The sequenced sample consisted of peripheral blood. The receptors derive from a woman aged 45-65 years with COVID-19, enrolled during active disease.

This chain links TRBV7-8 with TRBJ1-4; D is ambiguous. Trimming stripped 6 bases from V and 8 bases from J, with 13 bases between. CDR3 size: 13 residues. CDR1 is SGHVS, CDR2 FQNEAQ, per germline. The CDR3 protein is CASRTPGGEKLFF. The CDR3 nucleotides read TGTGCCAGCAGAACACCGGGTGGGGAAAAACTGTTTTTT.

This rearrangement joins TRBV12-5 to TRBJ1-2, with TRBD1 identical over 9 bases. CDR3 size: 15 residues. V lost 2 bases to trimming and J lost 6 bases; unmatched junction nucleotides: 7. Germline CDR1 and CDR2: LGHNT and FRNRAP. In DNA, the CDR3 is TGTGCTAGTGGTTTGATCACGACAGGGGGTCATGGCTACACCTTC. Translating gives CASGLITTGGHGYTF. Using reference TRBV12-5 and TRBJ1-2 for the parts outside the CDR3, the full variable domain is DARVTQTPRHKVTEMGQEVTMRCQPILGHNTVFWYRQTMMQGLELLAYFRNRAPLDDSGMPKDRFSAEMPDATLATLKIQPSEPRDSAVYFCASGLITTGGHGYTFGSGTRLTVV.

The chain uses TRBV28 and TRBJ2-2; D possibly corresponds to TRBD1 (6 bases). The CDR3 has 13 amino acids. V lost 6 bases to trimming and J lost 6 bases, with 11 bases between them. CDR1 is MDHEN and CDR2 is SYDVKM in the germline V gene. In nucleotides, the CDR3 is TGTGCCAGCAGACCGACAGGAGCCGGGGAGCTGTTTTTT. Protein sequence: CASRPTGAGELFF.

J is TRBJ2-5 and V is TRBV7-2, with a possible D match to TRBD2 (5 bases). Germline V gives CDR1 SGHTA, CDR2 FQGNSA. This CDR3 has 16 residues. The V end was cut by 2 bases, the J end by 4 bases, with 17 bases between. The chain's CDR3 is CASSLRSRAGGETQYF. Here the CDR3 DNA reads TGTGCCAGCAGCTTACGTTCCCGGGCAGGAGGAGAGACCCAGTACTTC.

The CDR3 protein is CASNLGTGYGYTF. CDR3 in DNA: TGTGCCAGCAACCTGGGGACAGGGTATGGCTACACCTTC. This sequence joins TRBV2 and TRBJ1-2, with 9 bases matching TRBD1. Germline CDR1 and CDR2: SNHLY and FYNNEI. J lost 5 bases, V lost 7 bases, and 5 bases had no gene match. CDR3 size: 13 residues.

This clone was found once. This chain links TRBV2 with TRBJ2-3; the D gene is possibly TRBD2 (5 bases). The germline CDR1 and CDR2 sequences are SNHLY and FYNNEI. The V end was cut by 4 bases, the J end by 2 bases, with 10 bases between. The CDR3 is made up of 14 amino acids. The CDR3 region is CASSAGYDTDTQYF. CDR3 coding DNA: TGTGCCAGCAGTGCGGGGTATGACACAGATACGCAGTATTTT.

The chain joins TRBV5-5 to TRBJ1-2; 9 nucleotides line up with TRBD1. CDR1 is SGHKS, CDR2 YYEKEE, per germline (reference sequence). The CDR3 loop spans 16 amino acids. Losses at the gene ends were 0 bases for V and 3 bases for J; bases not matched to a gene: 6. The CDR3 region has the DNA TGTGCCAGCAGCTTGGCTACAGGGGGCGCTTACTATGGCTACACCTTC. It specifies CASSLATGGAYYGYTF.

This clone was detected once. This sequence joins TRBV2 and TRBJ1-5, with D maybe TRBD1 (6 bases). The CDR3 has 14 amino acids. Germline CDR1 and CDR2: SNHLY and FYNNEI. The V end was cut by 6 bases, the J end by 5 bases, with 14 bases between. CDR3 in DNA: TGTGCCAGCAGGGAGTCAGGGGATTATCAGCCCCAGCATTTT. Translating it yields CASRESGDYQPQHF.

This clone was counted a single time. The chain combines TRBV3-1 (or the pseudogene TRBV3-2) with TRBJ2-7; 8 nucleotides match TRBD1. V lost 1 base and J lost 1; bases outside the gene matches: 6. CDR3 length: 16 amino acids. Germline V gene sequence: CDR1 LGHDT, CDR2 YNNKEL (reference sequence). CDR3 residues: CASSQAQGANSYEQYF. The CDR3 bases are TGTGCCAGCAGCCAAGCCCAGGGGGCCAATTCCTACGAGCAGTACTTC.

The chain links TRBV19 to TRBJ1-6; D not resolved. The CDR3 consists of 14 residues. The germline CDR1 and CDR2 sequences are LNHDA and SQIVND (reference sequence). V lost 2 bases to trimming and J lost 5 bases, with 7 bases between them. The CDR3, as DNA: TGTGCCAGTAGTATAAGGAGGAATAATTCACCCCTCCACTTT. It specifies CASSIRRNNSPLHF.

This chain joins TRBV5-1 and TRBJ2-1; 13 bases are a match to TRBD2. Per germline, CDR1 SGHRS and CDR2 YFSETQ. With V trimmed by 5 bases and J by 8 bases, 7 bases remained unmatched. This CDR3 has 15 residues. This CDR3 is CASSTSGGAMDEQFF. DNA of the CDR3: TGCGCCAGCAGTACTAGCGGGGGGGCCATGGATGAGCAGTTCTTC.

The CDR3, as DNA: TGTGCCAGCAGCTTGGACAGGGCTCCTGGAAACACCATATATTTT. As protein: CASSLDRAPGNTIYF. This chain joins TRBV5-4 and TRBJ1-3; D possibly corresponds to TRBD1 (6 bases). Germline V gene lookup returns CDR1 SGHNT and CDR2 YYREEE (reference sequence). The CDR3 extends over 15 amino acids. Trimming cost V 0 bases and J 2 bases, with 9 bases left between them.

V usage is TRBV30 and J usage is TRBJ1-6, with D possibly matching TRBD1 (6 bases). This CDR3 has 13 residues. Trimming cost V 2 bases and J 10 bases, with 12 bases left between them. Germline V gene sequence: CDR1 GTSNPN, CDR2 SVGIG (reference sequence). The CDR3 spells CAWSPLRGSPLHF. In DNA, the CDR3 is TGTGCCTGGAGTCCCCTCAGGGGCTCACCCCTCCACTTT.

This chain joins TRBV28 and TRBJ1-2, with D hard to call. The CDR3 is 12 residues long. Trimming pared 6 bases from V and 5 bases from J, leaving 10 bases between. Germline lookup yields CDR1 MDHEN and CDR2 SYDVKM. The CDR3 protein is CASRSIPYGYTF. CDR3 nucleotide sequence: TGTGCCAGCAGATCTATACCTTATGGCTACACCTTC.

The chain is built from TRBV7-2 and TRBJ2-3, with a tentative D call TRBD1 (6 bases). Trimming removed 6 bases from V and 2 bases from J, with 24 bases in between. CDR1 SGHTA and CDR2 FQGNSA come from the germline V gene. This CDR3 comprises 18 residues. CDR3 residues: CASRKTGQGTYYTDTQYF. In DNA form, the CDR3 reads TGTGCCAGCAGGAAAACCGGTCAGGGGACCTACTACACAGATACGCAGTATTTT. The full variable domain, rest sourced from reference TRBV7-2 and TRBJ2-3, is GAGVSQSPSNKVTEKGKDVELRCDPISGHTALYWYRQSLGQGLEFLIYFQGNSAPDKSGLPSDRFSAERTGGSVSTLTIQRTQQEDSAVYLCASRKTGQGTYYTDTQYFGPGTRLTVL.

This chain connects TRBV27 to TRBJ2-3; 8 bases line up with TRBD2. Per germline, CDR1 MNHEY and CDR2 SMNVEV (reference sequence). The junction had 10 bases not matched to a gene; V was cut back by 2 bases and J by 3 bases. The CDR3 consists of 17 residues. CDR3 sequence reads: CASSLRGSGGRTDTQYF. The CDR3 DNA reads as TGTGCCAGCAGTTTACGGGGGAGCGGGGGCAGGACAGATACGCAGTATTTT.

The chain couples TRBV19 to TRBJ1-5; 9 bases fit TRBD1. This CDR3 has 20 amino acids. Germline trimming cut 1 base from V and 2 bases from J; bases unmatched to any gene: 15. From germline, CDR1 is LNHDA and CDR2 SQIVND (reference sequence). The CDR3 loop reads CASSIGGRNRGRYGNQPQHF. CDR3 sequence (DNA): TGTGCCAGTAGTATAGGGGGCCGGAACAGGGGGCGGTATGGCAATCAGCCCCAGCATTTT.